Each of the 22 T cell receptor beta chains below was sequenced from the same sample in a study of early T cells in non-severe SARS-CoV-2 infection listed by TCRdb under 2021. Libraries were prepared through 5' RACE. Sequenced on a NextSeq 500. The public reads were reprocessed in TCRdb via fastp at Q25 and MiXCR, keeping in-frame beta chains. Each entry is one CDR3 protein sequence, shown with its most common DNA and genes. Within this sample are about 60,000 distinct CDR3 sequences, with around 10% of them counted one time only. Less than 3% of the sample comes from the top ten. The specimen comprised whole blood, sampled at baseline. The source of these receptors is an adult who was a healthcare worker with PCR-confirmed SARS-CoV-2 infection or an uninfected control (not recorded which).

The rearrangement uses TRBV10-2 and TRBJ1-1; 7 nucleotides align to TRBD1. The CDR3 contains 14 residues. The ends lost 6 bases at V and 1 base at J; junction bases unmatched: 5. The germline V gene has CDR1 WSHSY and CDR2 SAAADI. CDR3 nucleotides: TGCGCCAGCAGGGAGAGGGGGCCGAACACTGAAGCTTTCTTT. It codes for CASRERGPNTEAFF.

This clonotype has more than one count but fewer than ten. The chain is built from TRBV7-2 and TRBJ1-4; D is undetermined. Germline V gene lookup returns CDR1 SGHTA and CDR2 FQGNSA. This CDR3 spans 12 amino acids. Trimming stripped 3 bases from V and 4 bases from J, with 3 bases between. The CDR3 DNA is TGTGCCAGCAGCTTTGGTAATGAAAAACTGTTTTTT. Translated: CASSFGNEKLFF.

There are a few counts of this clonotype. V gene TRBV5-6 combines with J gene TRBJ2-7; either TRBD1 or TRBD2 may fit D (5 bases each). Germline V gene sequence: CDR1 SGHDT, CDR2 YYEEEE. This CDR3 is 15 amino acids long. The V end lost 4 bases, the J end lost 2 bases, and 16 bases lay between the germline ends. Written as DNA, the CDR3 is TGTGCCAGCAGCCCCGCCCGGGACGGGCCCTACGAGCAGTACTTC. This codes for CASSPARDGPYEQYF.

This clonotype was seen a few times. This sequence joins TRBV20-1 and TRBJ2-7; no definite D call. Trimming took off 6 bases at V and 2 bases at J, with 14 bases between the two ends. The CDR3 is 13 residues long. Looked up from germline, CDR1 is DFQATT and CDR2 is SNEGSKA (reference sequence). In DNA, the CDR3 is TGCAGTGCCCCCAGGCAGTCGACCTACGAGCAGTACTTC. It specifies CSAPRQSTYEQYF.

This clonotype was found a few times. The CDR3 DNA reads TGTGCCAGCAGTGGACACAGGGAGGCTAATGAAAAACTGTTTTTT. Amino acid sequence: CASSGHREANEKLFF. The genes are TRBV6-1 and TRBJ1-4, with a possible D match to TRBD1 (6 bases). V shed 4 bases and J shed 3 bases, with 12 bases lying between them. From germline, CDR1 is MNHNS and CDR2 SASEGT. The CDR3 contains 15 residues.

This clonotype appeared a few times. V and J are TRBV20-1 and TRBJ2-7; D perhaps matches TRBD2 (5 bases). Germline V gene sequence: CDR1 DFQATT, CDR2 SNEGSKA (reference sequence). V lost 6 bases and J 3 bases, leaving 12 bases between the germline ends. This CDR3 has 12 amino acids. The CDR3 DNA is TGCAGTGCCGGCGGGCCAAACTACGAGCAGTACTTC. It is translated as CSAGGPNYEQYF.

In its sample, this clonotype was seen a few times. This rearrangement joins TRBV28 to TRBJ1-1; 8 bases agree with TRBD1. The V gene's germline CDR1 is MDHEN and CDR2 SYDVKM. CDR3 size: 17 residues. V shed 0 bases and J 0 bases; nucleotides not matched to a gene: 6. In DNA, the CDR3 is TGTGCCAGCAGTTTATGGGGGACAGGCCTCATGAACACTGAAGCTTTCTTT. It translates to CASSLWGTGLMNTEAFF.

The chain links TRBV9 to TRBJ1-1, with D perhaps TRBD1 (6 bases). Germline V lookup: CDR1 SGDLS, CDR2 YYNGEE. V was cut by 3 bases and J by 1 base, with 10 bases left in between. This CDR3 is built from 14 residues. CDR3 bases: TGTGCCAGCAGCGACGGACAGTCGAACACTGAAGCTTTCTTT. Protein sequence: CASSDGQSNTEAFF.

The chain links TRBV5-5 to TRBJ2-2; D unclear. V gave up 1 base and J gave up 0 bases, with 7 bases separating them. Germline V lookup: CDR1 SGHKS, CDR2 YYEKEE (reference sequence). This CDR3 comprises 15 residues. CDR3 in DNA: TGTGCCAGCAGCTTGAGTAGGGCGAACACCGGGGAGCTGTTTTTT. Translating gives CASSLSRANTGELFF.

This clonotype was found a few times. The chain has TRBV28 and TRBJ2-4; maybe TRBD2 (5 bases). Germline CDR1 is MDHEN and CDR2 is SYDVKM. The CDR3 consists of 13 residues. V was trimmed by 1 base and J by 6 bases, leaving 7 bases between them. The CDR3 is CASSLFAGNIQYF. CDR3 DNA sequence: TGTGCCAGCAGTTTATTTGCGGGAAACATTCAGTACTTC.

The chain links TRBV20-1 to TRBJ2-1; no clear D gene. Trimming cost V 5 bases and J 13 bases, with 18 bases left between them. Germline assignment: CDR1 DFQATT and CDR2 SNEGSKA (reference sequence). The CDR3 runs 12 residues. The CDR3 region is CSAEPTAMPQFF. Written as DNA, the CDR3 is TGCAGTGCTGAACCGACCGCTATGCCCCAGTTCTTC.

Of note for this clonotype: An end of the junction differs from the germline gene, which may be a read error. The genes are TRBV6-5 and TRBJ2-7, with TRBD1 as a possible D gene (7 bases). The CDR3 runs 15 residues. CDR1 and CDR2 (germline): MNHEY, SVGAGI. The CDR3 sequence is CASTPGGTVSDEQYF. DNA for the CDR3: TGTGCCAGCACCCCAGGGGGGACAGTCTCCGACGAGCAGTACTTC.

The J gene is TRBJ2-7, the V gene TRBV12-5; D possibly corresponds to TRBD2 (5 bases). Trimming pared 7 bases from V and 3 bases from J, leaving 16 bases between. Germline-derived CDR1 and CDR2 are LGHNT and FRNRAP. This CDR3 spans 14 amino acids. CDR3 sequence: CASVPPTGLYEQYF. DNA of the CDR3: TGTGCTAGTGTTCCCCCGACCGGACTCTACGAGCAGTACTTC.

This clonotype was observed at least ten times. The CDR3 DNA reads as TGTGCCAGCAGGCAACAGGGGGAAGCCTACGAGCAGTACTTC. Encoded protein: CASRQQGEAYEQYF. The chain carries TRBV6-5 and TRBJ2-7, with 8 nucleotides matching TRBD1. CDR3 length: 14 residues. Germline assignment: CDR1 MNHEY and CDR2 SVGAGI. V lost 6 bases to trimming and J lost 2 bases; unmatched junction nucleotides: 6.

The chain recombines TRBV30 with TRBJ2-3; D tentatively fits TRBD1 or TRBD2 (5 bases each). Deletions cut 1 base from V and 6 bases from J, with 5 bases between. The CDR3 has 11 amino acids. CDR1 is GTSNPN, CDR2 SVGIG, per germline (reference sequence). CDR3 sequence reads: CAWSGGDTQYF. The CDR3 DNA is TGTGCCTGGAGTGGGGGGGATACGCAGTATTTT.

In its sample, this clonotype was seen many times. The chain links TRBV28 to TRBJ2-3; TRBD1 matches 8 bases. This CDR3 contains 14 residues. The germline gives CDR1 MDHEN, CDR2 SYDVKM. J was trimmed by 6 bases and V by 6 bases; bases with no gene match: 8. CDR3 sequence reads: CASRQGGASDTQYF. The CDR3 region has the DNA TGTGCCAGCAGACAGGGGGGTGCTTCGGATACGCAGTATTTT.

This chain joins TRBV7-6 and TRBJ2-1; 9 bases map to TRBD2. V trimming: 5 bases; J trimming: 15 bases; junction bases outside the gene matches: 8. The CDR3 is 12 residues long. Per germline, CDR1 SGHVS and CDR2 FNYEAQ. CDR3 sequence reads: CASSPSGLAPFF. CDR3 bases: TGTGCCAGCAGCCCGAGCGGACTAGCGCCGTTCTTC.

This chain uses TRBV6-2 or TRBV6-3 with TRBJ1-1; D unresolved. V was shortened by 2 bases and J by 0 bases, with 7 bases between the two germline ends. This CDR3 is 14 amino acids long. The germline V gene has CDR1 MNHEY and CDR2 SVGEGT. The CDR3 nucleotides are TGTGCCAGCAGTTACGGCGTGGTGAACACTGAAGCTTTCTTT. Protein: CASSYGVVNTEAFF.

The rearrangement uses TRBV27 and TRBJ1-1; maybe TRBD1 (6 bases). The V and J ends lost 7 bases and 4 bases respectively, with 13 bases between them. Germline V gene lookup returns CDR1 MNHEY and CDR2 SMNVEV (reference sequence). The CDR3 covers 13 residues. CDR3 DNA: TGTGCCAGCACCAAAGGGGGGGGCACTGAAGCTTTCTTT. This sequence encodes CASTKGGGTEAFF.

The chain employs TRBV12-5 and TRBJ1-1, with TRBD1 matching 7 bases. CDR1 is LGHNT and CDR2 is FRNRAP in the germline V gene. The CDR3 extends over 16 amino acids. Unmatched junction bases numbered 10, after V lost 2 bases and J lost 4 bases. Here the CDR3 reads CASGLPRGFRSTEAFF. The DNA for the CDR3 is TGTGCTAGTGGTTTGCCCAGGGGGTTTCGAAGCACTGAAGCTTTCTTT.

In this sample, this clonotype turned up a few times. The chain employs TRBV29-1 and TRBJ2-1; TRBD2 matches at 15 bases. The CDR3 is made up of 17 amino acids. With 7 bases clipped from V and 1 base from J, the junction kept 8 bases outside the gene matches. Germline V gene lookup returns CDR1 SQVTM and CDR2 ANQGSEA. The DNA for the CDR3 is TGCAGCGCCAAAGGGACTAGCGGGGGGTCGTCCTACAATGAGCAGTTCTTC. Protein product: CSAKGTSGGSSYNEQFF.

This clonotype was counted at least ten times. The CDR3 DNA reads as TGTGCCAGCAGCCCCGGGCAGGGGAATTCACCCCTCCACTTT. Encoded protein: CASSPGQGNSPLHF. This rearrangement joins TRBV7-8 to TRBJ1-6, with TRBD1 as a possible D gene (6 bases). CDR3 length: 14 amino acids. V lost 5 bases to trimming and J lost 7 bases, with 12 bases between them. Looked up from germline, CDR1 is SGHVS and CDR2 is FQNEAQ. Looking up the rest from reference TRBV7-8 and TRBJ1-6 gives the full variable domain: GAGVSQSPRYKVAKRGQDVALRCDPISGHVSLFWYQQALGQGPEFLTYFQNEAQLDKSGLPSDRFFAERPEGSVSTLKIQRTQQEDSAVYLCASSPGQGNSPLHFGNGTRLTVT.